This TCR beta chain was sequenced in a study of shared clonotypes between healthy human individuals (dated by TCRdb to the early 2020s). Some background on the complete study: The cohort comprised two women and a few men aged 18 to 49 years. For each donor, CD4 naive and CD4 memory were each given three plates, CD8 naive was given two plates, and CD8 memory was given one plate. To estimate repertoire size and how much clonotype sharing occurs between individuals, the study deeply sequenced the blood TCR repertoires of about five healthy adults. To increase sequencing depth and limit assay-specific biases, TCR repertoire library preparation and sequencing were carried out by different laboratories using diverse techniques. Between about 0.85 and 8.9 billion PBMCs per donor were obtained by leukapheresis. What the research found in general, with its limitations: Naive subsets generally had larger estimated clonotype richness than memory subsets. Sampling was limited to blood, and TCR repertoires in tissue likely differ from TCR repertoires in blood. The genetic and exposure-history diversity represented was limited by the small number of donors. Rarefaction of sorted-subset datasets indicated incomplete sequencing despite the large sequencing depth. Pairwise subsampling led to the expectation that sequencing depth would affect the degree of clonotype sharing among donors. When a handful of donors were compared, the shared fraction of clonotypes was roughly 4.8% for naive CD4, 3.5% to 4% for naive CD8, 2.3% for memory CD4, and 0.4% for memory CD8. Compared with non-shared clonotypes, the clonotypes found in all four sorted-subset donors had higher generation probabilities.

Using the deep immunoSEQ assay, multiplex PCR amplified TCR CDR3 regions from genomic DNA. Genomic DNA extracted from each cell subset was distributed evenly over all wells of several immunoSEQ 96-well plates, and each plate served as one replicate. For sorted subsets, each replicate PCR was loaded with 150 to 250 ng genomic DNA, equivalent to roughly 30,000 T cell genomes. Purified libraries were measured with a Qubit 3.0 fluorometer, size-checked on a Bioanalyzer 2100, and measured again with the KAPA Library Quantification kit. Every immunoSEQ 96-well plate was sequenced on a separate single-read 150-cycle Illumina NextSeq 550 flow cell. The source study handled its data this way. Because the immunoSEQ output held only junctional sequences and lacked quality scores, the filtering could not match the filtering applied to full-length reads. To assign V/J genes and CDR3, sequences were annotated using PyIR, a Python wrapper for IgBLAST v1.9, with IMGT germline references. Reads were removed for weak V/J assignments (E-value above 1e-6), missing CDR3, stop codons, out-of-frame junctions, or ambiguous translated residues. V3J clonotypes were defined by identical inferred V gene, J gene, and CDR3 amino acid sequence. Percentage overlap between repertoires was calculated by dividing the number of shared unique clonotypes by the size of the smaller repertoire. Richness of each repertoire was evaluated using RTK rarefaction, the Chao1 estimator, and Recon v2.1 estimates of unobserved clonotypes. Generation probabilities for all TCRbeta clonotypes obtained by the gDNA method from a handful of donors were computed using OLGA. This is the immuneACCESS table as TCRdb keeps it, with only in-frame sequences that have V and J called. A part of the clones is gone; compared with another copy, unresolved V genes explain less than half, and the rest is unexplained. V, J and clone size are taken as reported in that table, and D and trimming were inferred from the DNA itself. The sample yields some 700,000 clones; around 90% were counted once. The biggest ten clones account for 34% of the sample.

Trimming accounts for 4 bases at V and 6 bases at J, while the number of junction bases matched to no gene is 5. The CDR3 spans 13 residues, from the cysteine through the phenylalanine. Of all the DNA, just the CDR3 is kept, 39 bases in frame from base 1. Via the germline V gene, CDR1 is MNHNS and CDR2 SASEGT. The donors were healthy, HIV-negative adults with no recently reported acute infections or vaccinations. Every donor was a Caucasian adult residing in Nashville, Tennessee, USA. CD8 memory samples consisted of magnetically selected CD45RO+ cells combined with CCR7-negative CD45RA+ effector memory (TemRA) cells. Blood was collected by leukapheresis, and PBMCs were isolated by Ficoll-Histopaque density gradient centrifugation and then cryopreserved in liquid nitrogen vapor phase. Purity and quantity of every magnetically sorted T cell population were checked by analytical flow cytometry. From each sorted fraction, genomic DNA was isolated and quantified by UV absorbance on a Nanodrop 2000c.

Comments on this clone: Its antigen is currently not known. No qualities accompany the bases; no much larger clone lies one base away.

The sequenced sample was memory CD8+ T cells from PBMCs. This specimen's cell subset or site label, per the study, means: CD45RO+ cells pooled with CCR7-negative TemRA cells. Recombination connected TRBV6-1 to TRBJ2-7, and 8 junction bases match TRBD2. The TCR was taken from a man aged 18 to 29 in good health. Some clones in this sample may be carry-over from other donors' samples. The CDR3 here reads CASSVQSGSEQYF. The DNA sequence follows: TGTGCCAGCAGTGTCCAGAGCGGGAGCGAGCAGTACTTC.